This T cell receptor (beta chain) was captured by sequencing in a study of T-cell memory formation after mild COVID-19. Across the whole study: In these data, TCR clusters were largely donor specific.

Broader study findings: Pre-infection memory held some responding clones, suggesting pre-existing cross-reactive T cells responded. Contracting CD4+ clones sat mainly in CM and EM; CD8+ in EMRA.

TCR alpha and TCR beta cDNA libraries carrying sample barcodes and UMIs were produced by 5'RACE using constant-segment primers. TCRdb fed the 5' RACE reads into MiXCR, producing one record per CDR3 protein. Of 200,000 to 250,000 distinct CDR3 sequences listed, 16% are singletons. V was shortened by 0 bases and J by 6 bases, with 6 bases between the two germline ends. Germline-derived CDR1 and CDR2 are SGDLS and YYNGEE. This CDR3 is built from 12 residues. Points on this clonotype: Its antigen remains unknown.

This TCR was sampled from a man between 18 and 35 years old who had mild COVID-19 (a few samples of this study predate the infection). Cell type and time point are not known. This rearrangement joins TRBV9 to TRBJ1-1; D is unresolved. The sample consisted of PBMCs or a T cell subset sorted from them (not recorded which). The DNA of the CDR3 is TGTGCCAGCAGCGTAGCCGGTGCTGAAGCTTTCTTT. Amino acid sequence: CASSVAGAEAFF.